The 26 T cell receptor beta chains in this list originate from one sample, sequenced in a study of beta chain features in type 1 diabetes. Notes on the study in general: Within each of all four CD4+ subsets, Type 1 diabetes patients had TCRB CDR3s that were moderately but significantly shorter.

TCRB transcripts that were expressed got sequenced, as all of the isolated RNA had been reverse transcribed. Repertoires were generated with immunoSEQ multiplex PCR, while TCRdb's copy carries only in-frame clones and drops some. The sample shows some 640,000 clones, around 15% of them seen only once. These receptors' targets are unknown. Sample: naive CD4+ T cells from blood. Receptor source: a man between 18 and 35 years old with type 1 diabetes.

J is TRBJ1-2 and V is TRBV28; D might be TRBD1 (5 bases). Trimming removed 5 bases from V and 8 bases from J, with 15 bases in between. CDR3 size: 13 residues. Germline V gives CDR1 MDHEN, CDR2 SYDVKM. This chain's CDR3 is CASSTQGTRGYTF. CDR3 nucleotide sequence: TGTGCCAGCAGTACGCAGGGAACAAGAGGCTACACCTTC.

This sequence joins TRBV19 and TRBJ2-3; a possible D gene is TRBD2 (5 bases). Germline values: CDR1 LNHDA, CDR2 SQIVND (reference sequence). The germline V and J ends were trimmed by 5 bases and 0 bases, with 9 bases remaining between them. CDR3 size: 14 residues. Written as DNA, the CDR3 is TGTGCCAGTAGTTGGCGGGCTAGCACAGATACGCAGTATTTT. Translation: CASSWRASTDTQYF.

This clone was detected a few times. The chain joins TRBV6-5 to TRBJ2-2, with D perhaps being TRBD1 or TRBD2 (5 bases each). Germline CDR1 is MNHEY and CDR2 is SVGAGI. The ends were cut back, 5 bases at V and 6 bases at J, with 13 bases in the middle. The CDR3 has 14 residues. Here the CDR3 reads CASSGVGAPGELFF. CDR3 nucleotide sequence: TGTGCCAGCAGTGGGGTCGGGGCTCCCGGGGAGCTGTTTTTT.

V usage is TRBV7-3 and J usage is TRBJ2-5; the match to TRBD2 covers 10 bases. The V segment lost 2 bases and the J segment 1 base; nucleotides outside the gene matches: 1. In germline, CDR1 is SGHTA, CDR2 FQGTGA. The CDR3 consists of 15 residues. DNA for the CDR3: TGTGCCAGCAGCTTAGTAGCGGGGGGCCAAGAGACCCAGTACTTC. This codes for CASSLVAGGQETQYF.

This clone was detected a few times. CDR3 region: CASSAQGTYQETQYF. The CDR3 DNA is TGTGCCAGCAGCGCCCAGGGGACGTACCAAGAGACCCAGTACTTC. V is TRBV9 and J is TRBJ2-5; D is perhaps TRBD1 (6 bases). This CDR3 is 15 amino acids long. Trimming left V 3 bases short and J 0 bases short, with 12 bases between. Germline V gene data show CDR1 as SGDLS and CDR2 as YYNGEE. Full variable domain (outside the CDR3, taken from reference TRBV9 and TRBJ2-5): DSGVTQTPKHLITATGQRVTLRCSPRSGDLSVYWYQQSLDQGLQFLIQYYNGEERAKGNILERFSAQQFPDLHSELNLSSLELGDSALYFCASSAQGTYQETQYFGPGTRLLVL.

The table lists this clone with a few counts. The CDR3 coding sequence is TGCGCCAGCGAGGCAGGGAAAGCGGTTTCTGGGGCCAACGTCCTGACTTTC. It encodes CASEAGKAVSGANVLTF. This chain links TRBV5-1 with TRBJ2-6; either TRBD1 or TRBD2 may supply D (5 bases each). V dropped 7 bases and J dropped 1 base, with 18 bases sitting between them. The CDR3 has 17 residues. In germline, CDR1 is SGHRS, CDR2 YFSETQ.

V gene TRBV6-5 combines with J gene TRBJ2-7; 9 bases are a match to TRBD1. CDR3 length: 14 amino acids. CDR1 is MNHEY, CDR2 SVGAGI, per germline. J was trimmed by 5 bases and V by 8 bases; bases with no gene match: 10. CDR3 nucleotides: TGTGCCAGCCGTCCCGGGACAGGGTTCCACGAGCAGTACTTC. Protein sequence: CASRPGTGFHEQYF.

This clone was picked up a small number of times. This rearrangement joins TRBV2 to TRBJ2-1; TRBD2 matches 8 bases. Trimming took 7 bases from V and 0 from J; bases not matched to a gene: 5. Germline CDR1 and CDR2: SNHLY and FYNNEI. This CDR3 contains 15 residues. The CDR3 loop is CASIRSGSSYNEQFF. The CDR3, as DNA: TGTGCCAGCATTCGAAGCGGGAGCTCCTACAATGAGCAGTTCTTC.

The J gene is TRBJ2-7, the V gene TRBV14; 10 bases are a match to TRBD1. Germline assignment: CDR1 SGHDN and CDR2 FVKESK. J was trimmed by 4 bases and V by 3 bases; bases with no gene match: 12. The CDR3 has 17 residues. CDR3 sequence: CASSQISNRDRGYEQYF. Here the CDR3 DNA reads TGTGCCAGCAGCCAGATATCGAACCGGGACAGGGGTTACGAGCAGTACTTC.

The rearrangement links TRBV7-2 to TRBJ2-5, with D perhaps matching TRBD1 (6 bases). Trimming stripped 2 bases from V and 5 bases from J, with 9 bases between. The length of the CDR3 is 13 residues. Germline CDR1 reads SGHTA; CDR2 reads FQGNSA. This CDR3 reads CASSLTGKETQYF. The CDR3 DNA follows: TGTGCCAGCAGCTTAACAGGGAAGGAGACCCAGTACTTC.

This clone occurred a few times. The J gene is TRBJ1-6, the V gene TRBV7-3; TRBD1 agrees at 7 bases. V shed 4 bases and J 7 bases; nucleotides not matched to a gene: 4. The CDR3 is 14 amino acids. Germline loops: CDR1 SGHTA, CDR2 FQGTGA. The CDR3 nucleotides are TGTGCCAGCAGCTCGACAGGGACCAATTCACCCCTCCACTTT. This sequence encodes CASSSTGTNSPLHF.

V is TRBV7-2 and J is TRBJ2-3; possibly TRBD1 for D (6 bases). Trimming cost V 3 bases and J 5 bases, with 12 bases left between them. The CDR3 runs to 14 residues. From germline, CDR1 is SGHTA and CDR2 FQGNSA. DNA of the CDR3: TGTGCCAGCAGCTTGGCTTGGGGGCAAGATACGCAGTATTTT. This translates into CASSLAWGQDTQYF.

This clone was recorded a few times. The CDR3 DNA is TGTGCCATCCGTGCAAGACGGGGGTCGCATGAGCAGTTCTTC. It encodes CAIRARRGSHEQFF. The genes are TRBV27 and TRBJ2-1; D might be TRBD2 (6 bases). Trimming took off 10 bases at V and 8 bases at J, with 21 bases between the two ends. The length of the CDR3 is 14 residues. Germline lookup yields CDR1 MNHEY and CDR2 SMNVEV (reference sequence).

CDR3 in DNA: TGTGCCAGCAGCTTGGAGGGGACTAATCAGCCCCAGCATTTT. Translation: CASSLEGTNQPQHF. The rearrangement joins TRBV5-4 to TRBJ1-5, with D perhaps TRBD1 (5 bases). The CDR3 extends over 14 amino acids. Trimming stripped 0 bases from V and 4 bases from J, with 8 bases between. The V gene's germline CDR1 is SGHNT and CDR2 YYREEE (reference sequence).

V is TRBV10-3 and J is TRBJ2-7; 11 bases map to TRBD1. Germline CDR1 ENHRY, CDR2 SYGVKD. The trim removed 6 bases at V and 5 bases at J, leaving 9 bases unmatched. The CDR3 covers 15 residues. Written as DNA, the CDR3 is TGTGCCATCAGCCCAGGACAGGGGGCGAGGAACGAGCAGTACTTC. This encodes CAISPGQGARNEQYF.

This clone appeared a few times. This chain connects TRBV6-5 to TRBJ2-3; possible D gene TRBD2, 7 bases. Germline lookup yields CDR1 MNHEY and CDR2 SVGAGI. This CDR3 has 13 residues. The V and J ends lost 5 bases and 5 bases respectively, with 11 bases between them. CDR3 protein: CASSPGGVDTQYF. DNA for the CDR3: TGTGCCAGCAGTCCGGGGGGCGTAGATACGCAGTATTTT.

There are a few counts of this clone. At the DNA level, this CDR3 is encoded by other sequences in the same sample as well. The rearrangement links TRBV20-1 to TRBJ2-1, with no clear D. CDR1 DFQATT and CDR2 SNEGSKA come from the germline V gene (reference sequence). V was clipped by 6 bases and J by 3 bases, with 3 bases between them. This CDR3 is 10 amino acids long. CDR3 region: CSANYNEQFF. DNA of the CDR3: TGCAGTGCCAACTACAATGAGCAGTTCTTC.

The CDR3 bases are TGCAGCCTTGGGGGGGGCGCCCCCAGCGAGACCCAGTACTTC. Translating gives CSLGGGAPSETQYF. The chain recombines TRBV29-1 with TRBJ2-5, with a weak D call TRBD2 (7 bases). The ends were cut back, 8 bases at V and 5 bases at J, with 21 bases in the middle. The CDR3 runs 14 residues. From germline, CDR1 is SQVTM and CDR2 ANQGSEA.

In its sample, this clone was seen a few times. V usage is TRBV29-1 and J usage is TRBJ1-5; the D is unclear. This CDR3 region has 14 residues. The V gene lost 5 bases and the J gene lost 2 bases, with 13 bases spanning the gap. Germline V CDR1 and CDR2: SQVTM, ANQGSEA. The chain's CDR3 is CSVSAGAGNQPQHF. The DNA of the CDR3 is TGCAGCGTTTCTGCGGGAGCGGGCAATCAGCCCCAGCATTTT. The full variable domain, its missing parts supplied by reference TRBV29-1 and TRBJ1-5, is SAVISQKPSRDICQRGTSLTIQCQVDSQVTMMFWYRQQPGQSLTLIATANQGSEATYESGFVIDKFPISRPNLTFSTLTVSNMSPEDSSIYLCSVSAGAGNQPQHFGDGTRLSIL.

This chain joins TRBV28 and TRBJ2-5, with D possibly called TRBD1 or TRBD2 (5 bases each). The V end was cut by 3 bases, the J end by 5 bases, with 13 bases between. The CDR3 consists of 14 residues. Germline V gene sequence: CDR1 MDHEN, CDR2 SYDVKM. The CDR3 region has the DNA TGTGCCAGCAGTTTCTCGGGACCGTGGGAGACCCAGTACTTC. This sequence encodes CASSFSGPWETQYF.

The sample holds a few counts of this clone. The chain has TRBV29-1 and TRBJ2-5, with TRBD2 identical over 9 bases. The CDR3 spans 14 residues. Germline V gives CDR1 SQVTM, CDR2 ANQGSEA. The J segment lost 2 bases and the V segment lost 8 bases, leaving 9 bases of the junction unmatched. The CDR3 sequence is CSTSGLARQETQYF. As DNA, the CDR3 is TGCAGCACGTCCGGACTAGCGAGACAAGAGACCCAGTACTTC.

The V and J genes are TRBV28 and TRBJ2-1, with TRBD2 identical over 7 bases. This CDR3 has 15 residues. Per the germline V gene, CDR1 is MDHEN and CDR2 is SYDVKM. V was pared by 2 bases and J by 1 base, with 2 bases of the junction left unmatched. The CDR3 nucleotides are TGTGCCAGCAGTTTAGGGGGGGATTCCTACAATGAGCAGTTCTTC. Its translation: CASSLGGDSYNEQFF. Full variable domain (outside the CDR3, taken from reference TRBV28 and TRBJ2-1): DVKVTQSSRYLVKRTGEKVFLECVQDMDHENMFWYRQDPGLGLRLIYFSYDVKMKEKGDIPEGYSVSREKKERFSLILESASTNQTSMYLCASSLGGDSYNEQFFGPGTRLTVL.

V and J are TRBV15 and TRBJ2-7; TRBD1 agrees at 8 bases. Germline V CDR1 and CDR2: LNHNV, YYDKDF (reference sequence). The CDR3 runs 17 residues. After removal of 5 bases from V and 1 base from J, the junction contained 13 bases not matched to a gene. CDR3 nucleotides: TGTGCCACCAGCCTCATCTTGTCGGGACAGGAGTCCTACGAGCAGTACTTC. Encoded protein: CATSLILSGQESYEQYF.

This clone was seen only a few times. V gene TRBV6-1 combines with J gene TRBJ2-1; 12 bases line up with TRBD2. CDR1 is MNHNS, CDR2 SASEGT, per germline. This CDR3 comprises 16 residues. V dropped 3 bases and J dropped 4; count of bases not matched to a gene: 4. The CDR3 nucleotides read TGTGCCAGCAGTGACCAGACTAGCGGGAGTTACAATGAGCAGTTCTTC. It yields the protein CASSDQTSGSYNEQFF.

This clone was counted between two and nine times. At the DNA level, this CDR3 is encoded by other sequences in the same sample as well. The V and J genes are TRBV9 and TRBJ2-3; the D is unclear. The germline V and J ends were trimmed by 0 bases and 6 bases, with 5 bases remaining between them. Germline assignment: CDR1 SGDLS and CDR2 YYNGEE. The CDR3 is 12 amino acids. The CDR3 region has the DNA TGTGCCAGCAGCGTAGCTATTGATACGCAGTATTTT. Translation: CASSVAIDTQYF.

This clone was picked up a small number of times. The chain links TRBV11-2 to TRBJ2-3, with 7 bases that match TRBD2. The length of the CDR3 is 17 residues. Trimming cost V 6 bases and J 0 bases; bases outside gene matches: 12. In germline, CDR1 is SGHAT, CDR2 FQNNGV. This CDR3 reads CASRPPLARSSTDTQYF. In DNA, the CDR3 is TGTGCCAGCAGACCTCCACTAGCGAGGTCTAGCACAGATACGCAGTATTTT.